A selection of T cell receptor beta chains follows, all from one sample in a study of identical twins. TCRdb called the 5' RACE reads again in MiXCR, with one record for every CDR3 protein. The data contain 500,000 to 600,000 distinct CDR3 sequences, roughly 21% of them singletons. The sample was also reused in another study, on T cells expressing NK-cell markers.

Sequenced: CD4+ T cells sorted from blood. These receptors came from a woman between 18 and 30 years old in good health. Each CDR3 is given with its conserved first and last residue.

CASSTGKLEAFF,TRBV5-1
CATRTMSEAFF,TRBV15
CASSLSLAHEQFF,TRBV3-1
CASSNSGRGTDEQFF,TRBV6-1
CASSLARSGSGEQYF,TRBV7-2
CASGLRHSGANVLTF,TRBV12-5
CATSRDRVASYNEQFF,TRBV15
CASSFRGGVTDTQYF,TRBV7-2
CSVLFAGQGWETQYF,TRBV29-1
CASSLSTAYSNQPQHF,TRBV27
CASNTAGTSGANVLTF,TRBV5-6
CASSRRQGVHTEAFF,TRBV7-2
CASSGRVRDEAFF,TRBV6-2/TRBV6-3
CASSYSGTEPYEQYF,TRBV6-5
CASSQHRLESSLVHEQFF,TRBV4-2
CASSPGLGTTEAFF,TRBV12-3/TRBV12-4
CSAGGTSGRSDEQFF,TRBV20-1
CAGSSRANQPQHF,TRBV10-1
CASTRSGLAKNIQYF,TRBV6-1
CASSYWDRVRTEAFF,TRBV6-5
CSARDAGGMNTEAFF,TRBV20-1
CSARDLADGYTF,TRBV20-1
CASSQRQGRNEQYF,TRBV3-1
CASSEGTHRRGGRNEQFF,TRBV2
CSARASGNTIYF,TRBV20-1
CASSVDRVEGYTF,TRBV5-1
CASSLKSGGNTEAFF,TRBV5-1
CSARSGARSYNEQFF,TRBV20-1
CASSLAAGYQPQHF,TRBV12-3/TRBV12-4
CASSKTQGTSYEQYF,TRBV6-1
CAAAAQGSLEQYF,TRBV10-3
CASTRAEQGKGYTF,TRBV9
CASSLAGGNTQYF,TRBV7-2
CASSFQGGSNQPQHF,TRBV19
CSARVGAGLNSGNTIYF,TRBV20-1
CSAVWARVGDTQYF,TRBV20-1
CSASREVRETQYF,TRBV20-1
CASSGGAGSYNEQFF,TRBV9
CSVRRGGYEQYF,TRBV29-1
CASSLTTGGNTGELFF,TRBV5-1
CASRSDRGYNEQFF,TRBV6-1
CASSRDQISYEQYF,TRBV18
CASSAGVGADTQYF,TRBV10-2
CASSHMPDTQYF,TRBV14
CASSRPGQGRNEKLFF,TRBV6-6
CASSQQGPPWSSYEQYF,TRBV4-3
CASIKRLDLLNTQYF,TRBV12-3/TRBV12-4
CASSLAPGQNTEAFF,TRBV5-6
CASSGTVHSNQPQHF,TRBV2
CSAVSLAPLAKNIQYF,TRBV20-1
CASSLLQDTEAFF,TRBV12-3/TRBV12-4
CSAILAPNEQFF,TRBV20-1
CASSNRGGTGELFF,TRBV5-1
CASSFSGRRVDTQYF,TRBV11-2
CASSQTRQGTEAFF,TRBV6-2/TRBV6-3
CASSAGREEQYF,TRBV6-5
CASSPETRTEAFF,TRBV7-8
CSARLSNQPQHF,TRBV20-1
CAIRDRGRNEELFF,TRBV10-3
CASSPWGVHTGELFF,TRBV7-2